These T cell receptor beta chains were read from a single sample in a study of T cell responses to AZD1222 COVID-19 vaccine. Generated by immunoSEQ multiplex PCR, the TCRdb table keeps only in-frame clones and is missing some. The sample consists of under 150,000 clones, about nine tenths of them appearing once. The sample was peripheral blood, taken on day 0 of AZD1222 vaccination. The receptors come from an adult in good health. Each CDR3 is given with its conserved first and last residue. A D gene is named only where the DNA matches it firmly. Only part of the rows carry a size: once, few, many, or a class if the clone is expanded.

CDR3 DNA,CDR3 protein,clone size,V gene,D gene,J gene
TGTGCCAGCAGCGTACAAACTAGCGGACTTACAGATACGCAGTATTTT,CASSVQTSGLTDTQYF,-,TRBV7-9,TRBD2,TRBJ2-3
TGTGCCAGCAGTTTAAACAGGGCCACTGAAGCTTTCTTT,CASSLNRATEAFF,-,TRBV27,-,TRBJ1-1
TGTGCCAGCAGCGAGACTTATCCCAGGGAGCAGTTCTTC,CASSETYPREQFF,-,TRBV7-2,-,TRBJ2-1
TGTGCCAGCAGCGTAGGGGGTTTCGTGGCAGCAGATACGCAGTATTTT,CASSVGGFVAADTQYF,-,TRBV9,-,TRBJ2-3
TGTGCCAGCATCCATAGGGGAGTCGGGGAGACCCAGTACTTC,CASIHRGVGETQYF,once,TRBV11-3,-,TRBJ2-5
TGTGCCAGCAGCCAAGGGGACAGGGGAAGTGGCTACACCTTC,CASSQGDRGSGYTF,-,TRBV3-1/TRBV3-2,TRBD1,TRBJ1-2
TGTGCCAGCAGTCATCAGACCGGGGAGCTGTTTTTT,CASSHQTGELFF,once,TRBV7-2,-,TRBJ2-2
TGTGCCAGCAGCGCAACCCAGGGGTCCGGGGGAGAGACCCAGTACTTC,CASSATQGSGGETQYF,-,TRBV11-2,-,TRBJ2-5
TGTGCCAGCAGCCGCCTACTAGCGGGAGCCGCAGACAATGAGCAGTTCTTC,CASSRLLAGAADNEQFF,many,TRBV5-6,TRBD2,TRBJ2-1
TGTGCCAGCGGGGGACAAGGGAATCCCTACGAGCAGTACTTC,CASGGQGNPYEQYF,-,TRBV6-6,-,TRBJ2-7
TGCGCCAGCAGCTTGGGATCCGGGTTCCAAAACACCGGGGAGCTGTTTTTT,CASSLGSGFQNTGELFF,-,TRBV5-1,-,TRBJ2-2
TGCAGCGTTGGGGGACAGAATTCACCCCTCCACTTT,CSVGGQNSPLHF,once,TRBV29-1,TRBD1,TRBJ1-6
TGTGCCAGCAGTGACCAGGGACGGAGCAATCAGCCCCAGCATTTT,CASSDQGRSNQPQHF,-,TRBV6-1,-,TRBJ1-5
TGTGCCAGCAGCTTAGACCCAGGGGGCGTCACCGGGGAGCTGTTTTTT,CASSLDPGGVTGELFF,-,TRBV7-2,TRBD1,TRBJ2-2
TGCAGCGCCCGGGACAGGGAGACTGAAGCTTTCTTT,CSARDRETEAFF,-,TRBV29-1,TRBD1,TRBJ1-1
TGTGCCAGCACCTTAGGGGTTAGGACTGAAGCTTTCTTT,CASTLGVRTEAFF,-,TRBV2,-,TRBJ1-1
TGTGCCAGCAGCGCCCCTGCCCGATACGAGCAGTACTTC,CASSAPARYEQYF,-,TRBV13,-,TRBJ2-7
TGTGCCAGCAGTGTACGGACAGGGAACAATGAGCAGTTCTTC,CASSVRTGNNEQFF,-,TRBV2,TRBD1,TRBJ2-1
TGTGCCAGCAGCCAAGATCTGGGGCAGGGCAATGAGCAGTTCTTC,CASSQDLGQGNEQFF,-,TRBV3-1/TRBV3-2,-,TRBJ2-1
TGCGCCAGCAGTCGAGGCCCGGGACAGCCCTACGAGCAGTACTTC,CASSRGPGQPYEQYF,-,TRBV5-1,TRBD1,TRBJ2-7
TGTGCCAGCACCGAAGGGGGGGGAGCGAGGAATCAGCCCCAGCATTTT,CASTEGGGARNQPQHF,-,TRBV19,-,TRBJ1-5
TGTGCTAGTGGGCGGGCGGTTAGCTCCTACAATGAGCAGTTCTTC,CASGRAVSSYNEQFF,-,TRBV12-5,-,TRBJ2-1
TGTGCCAGCAGTTTGACGGACGGAGACTATGGCTACACCTTC,CASSLTDGDYGYTF,-,TRBV6-4,-,TRBJ1-2
TGTGCCAGCAGCGCTATCTCGGGACTAGACCAAGAGACCCAGTACTTC,CASSAISGLDQETQYF,-,TRBV5-4,TRBD2,TRBJ2-5
TGCGCCAGCAGCGCGCGAGGGACTAGCGGGGGAAATTGGGAGACCCAGTACTTC,CASSARGTSGGNWETQYF,-,TRBV4-1,TRBD2,TRBJ2-5
TGCGCCAGCAGCCAAGTCTTCTACAGGGTTGAGTATGGCTACACCTTC,CASSQVFYRVEYGYTF,-,TRBV4-1,-,TRBJ1-2
TGTGCCAGTAGTATGAGACCCCAGGGGTCACCCCTCCACTTT,CASSMRPQGSPLHF,-,TRBV19,-,TRBJ1-6
TGTGCCAGCAGTTACGGGAGAAATTCACCCCTCCACTTT,CASSYGRNSPLHF,-,TRBV12-3/TRBV12-4,-,TRBJ1-6
TGTGCCAGCAGTCACCTGAGTGGGGGCTACGCTGAAGCTTTCTTT,CASSHLSGGYAEAFF,-,TRBV6-5,-,TRBJ1-1
TGTGCCACCAGTGCAGGGGGGCCAGAGACCCAGTACTTC,CATSAGGPETQYF,-,TRBV24-1,-,TRBJ2-5
TGTGCCAGCAGCTTAGTCTCTGGGGCCAACGTCCTGACTTTC,CASSLVSGANVLTF,-,TRBV7-8,-,TRBJ2-6
TGTGCCAGCAGCCCGGCGCGGGGGGGACTGGATGAGCAGTTCTTC,CASSPARGGLDEQFF,-,TRBV7-2,TRBD2,TRBJ2-1
TGTGCCAGCAGCTTTGGCGGGAAGATGACCGGGGAGCTGTTTTTT,CASSFGGKMTGELFF,-,TRBV12-1,-,TRBJ2-2
TGTGCCAGCGGGTCACGGACGCAGTATTTT,CASGSRTQYF,-,TRBV27,-,TRBJ2-3